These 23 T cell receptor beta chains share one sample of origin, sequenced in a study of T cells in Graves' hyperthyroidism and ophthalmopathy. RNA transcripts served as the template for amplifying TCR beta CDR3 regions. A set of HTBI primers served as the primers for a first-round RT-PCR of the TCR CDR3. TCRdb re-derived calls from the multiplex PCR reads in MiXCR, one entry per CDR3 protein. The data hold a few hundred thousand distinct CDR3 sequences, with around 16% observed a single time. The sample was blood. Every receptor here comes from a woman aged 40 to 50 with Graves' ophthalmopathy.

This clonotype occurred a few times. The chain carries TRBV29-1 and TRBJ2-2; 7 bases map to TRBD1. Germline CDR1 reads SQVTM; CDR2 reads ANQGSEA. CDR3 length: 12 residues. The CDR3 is CIFQGDTGELFF. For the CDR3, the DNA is TGCATTTTCCAGGGGGACACCGGGGAGCTGTTTTTT.

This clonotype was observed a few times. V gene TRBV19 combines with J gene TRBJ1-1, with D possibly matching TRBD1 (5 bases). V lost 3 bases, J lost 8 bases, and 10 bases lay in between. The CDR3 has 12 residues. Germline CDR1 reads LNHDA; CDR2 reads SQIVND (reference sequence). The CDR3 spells CASSIQRGEAFF. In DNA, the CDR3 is TGTGCCAGTAGTATTCAGAGGGGCGAAGCTTTCTTT.

This CDR3 is CASSAPGGVSLQETQYF. Here the CDR3 DNA reads TGTGCCAGCTCAGCCCCAGGGGGGGTGAGCCTCCAAGAGACCCAGTACTTC. The chain has TRBV18 and TRBJ2-5, with D perhaps matching TRBD1 or TRBD2 (7 bases each). With 5 bases removed from V and 1 base from J, the gap between germline ends came to 20 bases. Germline V lookup: CDR1 KGHSH, CDR2 LQKENI. The length of the CDR3 is 17 residues.

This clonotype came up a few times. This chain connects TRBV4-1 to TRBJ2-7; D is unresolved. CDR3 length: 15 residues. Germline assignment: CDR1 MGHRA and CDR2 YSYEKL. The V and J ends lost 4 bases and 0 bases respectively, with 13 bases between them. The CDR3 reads CASSLSSTGSYEQYF. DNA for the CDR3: TGCGCCAGCAGCCTTTCCTCCACGGGCTCCTACGAGCAGTACTTC.

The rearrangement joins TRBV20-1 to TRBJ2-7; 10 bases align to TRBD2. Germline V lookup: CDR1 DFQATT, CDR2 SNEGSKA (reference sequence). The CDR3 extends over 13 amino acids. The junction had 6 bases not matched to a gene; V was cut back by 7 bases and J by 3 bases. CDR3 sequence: CSGTGTSDYEQYF. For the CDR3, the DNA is TGCAGTGGTACCGGGACTAGCGACTACGAGCAGTACTTC.

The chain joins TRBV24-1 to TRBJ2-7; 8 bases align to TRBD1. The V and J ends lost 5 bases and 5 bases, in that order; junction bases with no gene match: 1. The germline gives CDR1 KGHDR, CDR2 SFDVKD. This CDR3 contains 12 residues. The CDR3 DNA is TGTGCCACCAGTGCGGACAGGGACGAGCAGTACTTC. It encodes CATSADRDEQYF.

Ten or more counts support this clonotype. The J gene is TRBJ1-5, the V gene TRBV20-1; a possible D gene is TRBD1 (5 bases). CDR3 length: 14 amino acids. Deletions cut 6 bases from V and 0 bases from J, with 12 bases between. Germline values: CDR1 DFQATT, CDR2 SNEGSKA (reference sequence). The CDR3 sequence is CSARGVYSNQPQHF. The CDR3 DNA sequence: TGCAGTGCCCGGGGGGTCTATAGCAATCAGCCCCAGCATTTT.

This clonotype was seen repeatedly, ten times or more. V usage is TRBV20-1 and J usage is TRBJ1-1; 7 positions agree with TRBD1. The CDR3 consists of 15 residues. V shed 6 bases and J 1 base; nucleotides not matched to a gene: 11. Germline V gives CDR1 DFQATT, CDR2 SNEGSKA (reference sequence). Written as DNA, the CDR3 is TGCAGTGCAGAGGGGAGGGGGCGCAGGAACACTGAAGCTTTCTTT. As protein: CSAEGRGRRNTEAFF.

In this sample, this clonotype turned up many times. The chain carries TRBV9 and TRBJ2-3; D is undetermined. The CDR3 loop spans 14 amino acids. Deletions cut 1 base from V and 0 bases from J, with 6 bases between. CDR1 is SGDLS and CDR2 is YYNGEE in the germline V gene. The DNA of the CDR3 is TGTGCCAGCAGCGTACAAACTAGCACAGATACGCAGTATTTT. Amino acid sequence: CASSVQTSTDTQYF.

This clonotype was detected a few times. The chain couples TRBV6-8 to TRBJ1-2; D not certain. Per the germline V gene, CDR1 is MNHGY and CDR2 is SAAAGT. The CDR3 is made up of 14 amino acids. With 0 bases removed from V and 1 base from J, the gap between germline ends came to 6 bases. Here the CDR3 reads CASSYSNRNYGYTF. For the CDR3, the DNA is TGTGCCAGCAGTTACTCGAATCGTAACTATGGCTACACCTTC.

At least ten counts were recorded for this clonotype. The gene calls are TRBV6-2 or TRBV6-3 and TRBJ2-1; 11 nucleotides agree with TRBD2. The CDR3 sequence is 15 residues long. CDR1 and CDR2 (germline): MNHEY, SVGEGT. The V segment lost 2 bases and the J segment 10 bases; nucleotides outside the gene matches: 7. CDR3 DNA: TGTGCCAGCAGTTACCCACGGACTAGCGGGCCCGAGCAGTTCTTC. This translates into CASSYPRTSGPEQFF.

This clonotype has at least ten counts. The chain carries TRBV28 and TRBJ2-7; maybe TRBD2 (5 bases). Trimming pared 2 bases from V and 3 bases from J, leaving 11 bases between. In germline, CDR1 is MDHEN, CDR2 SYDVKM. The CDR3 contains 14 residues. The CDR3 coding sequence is TGTGCCAGCAGTTTAGGTCAGCGGCTCTACGAGCAGTACTTC. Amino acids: CASSLGQRLYEQYF.

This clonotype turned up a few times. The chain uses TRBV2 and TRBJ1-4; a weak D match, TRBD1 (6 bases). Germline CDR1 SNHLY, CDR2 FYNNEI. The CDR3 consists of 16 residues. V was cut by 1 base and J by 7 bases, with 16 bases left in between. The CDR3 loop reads CASSEDPDRATEKLFF. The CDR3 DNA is TGTGCCAGCAGTGAAGACCCGGACAGAGCGACTGAAAAACTGTTTTTT. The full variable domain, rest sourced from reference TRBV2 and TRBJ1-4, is EPEVTQTPSHQVTQMGQEVILRCVPISNHLYFYWYRQILGQKVEFLVSFYNNEISEKSEIFDDQFSVERPDGSNFTLKIRSTKLEDSAMYFCASSEDPDRATEKLFFGSGTQLSVL.

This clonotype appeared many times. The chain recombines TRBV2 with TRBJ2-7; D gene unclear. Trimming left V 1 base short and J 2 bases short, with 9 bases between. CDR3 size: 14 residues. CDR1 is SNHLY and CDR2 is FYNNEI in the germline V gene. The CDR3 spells CASSEGAVTYEQYF. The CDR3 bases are TGTGCCAGCAGTGAAGGGGCAGTAACCTACGAGCAGTACTTC.

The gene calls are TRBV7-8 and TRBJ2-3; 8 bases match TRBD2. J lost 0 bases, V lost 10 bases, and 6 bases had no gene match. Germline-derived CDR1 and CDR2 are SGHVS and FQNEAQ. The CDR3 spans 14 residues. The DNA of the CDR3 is TGTGCCACAAGACCTAGCGGGAGCACAGATACGCAGTATTTT. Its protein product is CATRPSGSTDTQYF.

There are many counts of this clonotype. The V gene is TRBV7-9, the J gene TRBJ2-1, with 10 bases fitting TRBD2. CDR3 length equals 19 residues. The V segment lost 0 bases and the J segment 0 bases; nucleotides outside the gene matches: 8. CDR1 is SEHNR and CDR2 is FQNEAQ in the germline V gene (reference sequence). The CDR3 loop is CASSLAGAGGLSSYNEQFF. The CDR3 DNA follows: TGTGCCAGCAGCTTAGCCGGAGCGGGAGGGCTGAGCTCCTACAATGAGCAGTTCTTC.

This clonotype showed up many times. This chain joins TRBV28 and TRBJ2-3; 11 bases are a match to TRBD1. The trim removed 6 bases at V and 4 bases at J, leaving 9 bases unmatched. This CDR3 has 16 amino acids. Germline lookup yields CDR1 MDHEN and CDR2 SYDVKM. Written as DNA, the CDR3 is TGTGCCAGCAGAGCCGGGACAGGGGGTCGCGCAGATACGCAGTATTTT. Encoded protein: CASRAGTGGRADTQYF.

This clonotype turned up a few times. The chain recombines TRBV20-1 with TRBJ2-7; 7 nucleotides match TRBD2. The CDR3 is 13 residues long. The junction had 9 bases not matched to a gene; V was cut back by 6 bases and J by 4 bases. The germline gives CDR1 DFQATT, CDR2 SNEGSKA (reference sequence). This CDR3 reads CSAPLGGGYEQYF. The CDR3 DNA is TGCAGTGCCCCCCTGGGGGGGGGTTACGAGCAGTACTTC.

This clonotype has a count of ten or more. CDR3 region: CASSYRGQTLNEKLFF. The CDR3 coding sequence is TGTGCCAGCAGTTACCGGGGACAGACCCTTAATGAAAAACTGTTTTTT. The J gene is TRBJ1-4, the V gene TRBV6-2 or TRBV6-3, with 7 bases matching TRBD1. Germline CDR1 MNHEY, CDR2 SVGEGT. V lost 2 bases and J lost 4; bases outside the gene matches: 7. The CDR3 consists of 16 residues.

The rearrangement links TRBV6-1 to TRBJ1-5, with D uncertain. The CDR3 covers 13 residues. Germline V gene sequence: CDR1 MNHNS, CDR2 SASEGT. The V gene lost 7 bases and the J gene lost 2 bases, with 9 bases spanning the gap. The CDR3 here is CASNDPRNQPQHF. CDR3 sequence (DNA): TGTGCCAGCAACGACCCACGCAATCAGCCCCAGCATTTT.

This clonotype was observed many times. The CDR3 is CASRQSGTANTEAFF. The CDR3 bases are TGTGCCAGCAGGCAATCCGGGACAGCGAACACTGAAGCTTTCTTT. V is TRBV6-1 and J is TRBJ1-1; 7 bases are shared with TRBD1. CDR3 size: 15 residues. V lost 6 bases, J lost 1 base, and 8 bases stayed unmatched. Germline CDR1 MNHNS, CDR2 SASEGT.

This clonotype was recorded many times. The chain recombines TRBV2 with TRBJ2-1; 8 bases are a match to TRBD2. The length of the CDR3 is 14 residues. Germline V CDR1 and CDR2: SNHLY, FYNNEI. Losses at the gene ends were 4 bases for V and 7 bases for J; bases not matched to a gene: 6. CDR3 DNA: TGTGCCAGCAGTGCTAGCGGGCCCGTGAATGAGCAGTTCTTC. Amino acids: CASSASGPVNEQFF.

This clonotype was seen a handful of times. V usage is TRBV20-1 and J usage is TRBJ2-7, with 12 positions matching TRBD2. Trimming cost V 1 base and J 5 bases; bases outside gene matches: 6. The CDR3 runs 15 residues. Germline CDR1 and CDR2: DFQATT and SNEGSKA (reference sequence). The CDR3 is CSARVPTSGSDEQYF. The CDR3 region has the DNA TGCAGTGCTAGAGTTCCGACTAGCGGGAGCGACGAGCAGTACTTC.